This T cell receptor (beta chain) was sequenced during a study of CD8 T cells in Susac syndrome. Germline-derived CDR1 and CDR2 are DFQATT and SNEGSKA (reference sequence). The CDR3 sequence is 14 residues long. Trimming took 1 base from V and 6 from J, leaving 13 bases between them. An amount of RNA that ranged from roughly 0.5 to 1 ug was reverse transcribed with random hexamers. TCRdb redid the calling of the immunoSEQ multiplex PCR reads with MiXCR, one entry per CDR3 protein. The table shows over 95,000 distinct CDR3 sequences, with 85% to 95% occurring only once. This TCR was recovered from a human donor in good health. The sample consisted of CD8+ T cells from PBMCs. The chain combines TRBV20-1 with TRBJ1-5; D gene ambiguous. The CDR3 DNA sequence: TGCAGTGCTAGAGGATTTGCAGGTAGTCAGCCCCAGCATTTT. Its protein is CSARGFAGSQPQHF.